Sequencing of this T cell receptor beta chain was carried out in a study of T cell changes during pregnancy in multiple sclerosis. Trimming took off 3 bases at V and 2 bases at J, with 11 bases between the two ends. There are 14 residues in the CDR3. Per germline, CDR1 SGHRS and CDR2 YFSETQ. Method: immunoSEQ multiplex PCR; TCRdb's copy keeps in-frame clones and lacks some. The sample holds about 98,000 clones, approximately 90% seen once. The TCR originated in a female donor in good health, enrolled as a control in a pregnancy study. Specimen: peripheral blood, collected after pregnancy. V and J are TRBV5-1 and TRBJ2-5; D remains unclear. CDR3 sequence reads: CASSSLSTQETQYF. CDR3 coding DNA: TGCGCCAGCAGCTCCTTATCCACTCAAGAGACCCAGTACTTC.